This TCR beta chain was identified during a study of beta chain features in type 1 diabetes. The study's findings and limits: Moderate yet significant TCRB CDR3 shortening was seen in Type 1 diabetes patients in all four CD4+ subsets.

Of note for this clone: The antigen remains undetermined.

V lost 7 bases and J lost 0, with 15 bases in between. The CDR3 runs 14 residues. The V gene's germline CDR1 is SQVTM and CDR2 ANQGSEA. The investigators reverse transcribed all of the isolated RNA, so they sequenced expressed TCRB transcripts. Sequencing of naive, central memory and regulatory T cell samples gave an average of around 3.8 million reads. Profiling relied on immunoSEQ multiplex PCR, and the TCRdb table lists in-frame clones only, not all of them. Among almost 350,000 clones, over 7% were seen once, and the ten largest hold more than 0.8%. The rearrangement links TRBV29-1 to TRBJ1-1, with D possibly being TRBD1 (5 bases). The sample was central memory CD4+ T cells from blood. The receptor was derived from a man aged 25-40 years with type 1 diabetes. CDR3 sequence: CSARVGHMNTEAFF. DNA for the CDR3: TGCAGCGCGCGTGTGGGGCACATGAACACTGAAGCTTTCTTT.